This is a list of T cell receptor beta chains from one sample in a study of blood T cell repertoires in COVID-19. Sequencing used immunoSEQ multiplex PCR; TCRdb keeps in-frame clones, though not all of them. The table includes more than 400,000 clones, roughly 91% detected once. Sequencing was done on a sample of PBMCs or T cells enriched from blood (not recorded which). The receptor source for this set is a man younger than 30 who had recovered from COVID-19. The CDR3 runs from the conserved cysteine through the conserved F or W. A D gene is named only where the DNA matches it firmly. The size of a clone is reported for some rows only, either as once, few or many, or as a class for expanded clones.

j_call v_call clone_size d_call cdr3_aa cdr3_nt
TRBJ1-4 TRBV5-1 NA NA CASRIDGGPLIGEKLFF TGCGCCAGCAGAATAGACGGGGGGCCATTAATCGGTGAAAAACTGTTTTTT
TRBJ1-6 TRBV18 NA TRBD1 CASSPLGRDRVNSPLHF TGTGCCAGCTCACCATTGGGCAGGGACAGGGTCAATTCACCCCTCCACTTT
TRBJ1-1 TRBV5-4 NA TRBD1 CASSPAGQGNTEAFF TGTGCCAGCAGCCCCGCGGGACAGGGGAACACTGAAGCTTTCTTT
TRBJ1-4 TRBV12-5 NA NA CASEGQEREKLFF TGTGCTAGTGAGGGGCAGGAGAGGGAAAAACTGTTTTTT
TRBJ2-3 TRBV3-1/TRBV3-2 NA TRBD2 CATLAGGDTQYF TGTGCCACTCTAGCGGGAGGCGATACGCAGTATTTT
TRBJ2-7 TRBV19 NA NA CASSGEAYEQYF TGTGCCAGTAGCGGGGAGGCCTACGAGCAGTACTTC
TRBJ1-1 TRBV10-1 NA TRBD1 CASSSGTGNTEAFF TGCGCCAGCAGTTCCGGGACAGGGAACACTGAAGCTTTCTTT
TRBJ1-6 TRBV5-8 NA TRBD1 CASSLEGTGNSPLHF TGTGCCAGCAGCTTGGAGGGGACAGGGAATTCACCCCTCCACTTT
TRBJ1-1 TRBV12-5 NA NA CASGWAENTEAFF TGTGCTAGTGGTTGGGCAGAGAACACTGAAGCTTTCTTT
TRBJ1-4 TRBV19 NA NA CASTMEGYSDEKLFF TGTGCCAGTACCATGGAGGGGTACTCGGATGAAAAACTGTTTTTT
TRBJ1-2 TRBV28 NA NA CASHRGSNYGYTF TGTGCCTCCCATCGCGGGTCGAACTATGGCTACACCTTC
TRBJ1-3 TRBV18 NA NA CASSPGITSGGNTIYF TGTGCCAGCTCACCCGGCATCACCTCGGGGGGAAACACCATATATTTT
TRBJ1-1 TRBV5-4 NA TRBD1 CASSFTGGSTEAFF TGTGCCAGCAGCTTTACAGGGGGCAGCACTGAAGCTTTCTTT
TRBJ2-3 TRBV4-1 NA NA CASSQEGPDTQYF TGCGCCAGCAGCCAAGAGGGGCCAGATACGCAGTATTTT
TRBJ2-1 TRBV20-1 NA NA CSANLNNEQFF TGCAGTGCTAACCTAAACAATGAGCAGTTCTTC
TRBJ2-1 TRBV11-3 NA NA CASSPGDSYNEQFF TGTGCCAGCAGCCCAGGAGACAGTTACAATGAGCAGTTCTTC
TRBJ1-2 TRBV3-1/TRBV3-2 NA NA CASSQLSGSANYGYTF TGTGCCAGCAGCCAACTCTCAGGGTCGGCTAACTATGGCTACACCTTC
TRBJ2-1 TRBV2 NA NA CASTKTASYNEQFF TGTGCCAGCACTAAGACAGCCTCCTACAATGAGCAGTTCTTC
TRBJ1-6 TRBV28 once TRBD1 CASRRGPTYLLHF TGTGCCAGCCGTAGGGGGCCCACCTATCTCCTCCACTTT
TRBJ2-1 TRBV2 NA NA CASRDPRGDEQFF TGTGCCAGCAGGGACCCTAGGGGCGATGAGCAGTTCTTC
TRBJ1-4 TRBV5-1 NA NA CASSASGAWKLFF TGCGCCAGCAGCGCGTCAGGGGCGTGGAAACTGTTTTTT
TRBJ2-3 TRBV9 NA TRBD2 CASSVGLATKTQYF TGTGCCAGCAGCGTAGGACTAGCGACGAAGACCCAGTATTTT
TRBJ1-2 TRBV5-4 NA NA CASSLRSGADYGYTF TGTGCCAGCAGCTTACGGTCAGGGGCTGACTATGGCTACACCTTC
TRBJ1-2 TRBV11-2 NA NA CASSLFAGVNYGYTF TGTGCCAGCAGCTTATTCGCCGGGGTAAACTATGGCTACACCTTC
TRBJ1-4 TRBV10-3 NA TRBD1 CAIKGQGVNEKLFF TGTGCCATCAAGGGACAGGGGGTTAATGAAAAACTGTTTTTT
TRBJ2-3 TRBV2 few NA CASSPAGTPITDTQYF TGTGCCAGCAGCCCCGCCGGGACACCCATCACAGATACGCAGTATTTT
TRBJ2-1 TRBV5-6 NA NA CASSVSGKNEQFF TGTGCCAGCAGCGTGTCAGGCAAGAATGAGCAGTTCTTC
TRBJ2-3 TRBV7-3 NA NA CASSLSASRDTQYF TGTGCCAGCAGCTTATCGGCTAGTCGGGATACGCAGTATTTT